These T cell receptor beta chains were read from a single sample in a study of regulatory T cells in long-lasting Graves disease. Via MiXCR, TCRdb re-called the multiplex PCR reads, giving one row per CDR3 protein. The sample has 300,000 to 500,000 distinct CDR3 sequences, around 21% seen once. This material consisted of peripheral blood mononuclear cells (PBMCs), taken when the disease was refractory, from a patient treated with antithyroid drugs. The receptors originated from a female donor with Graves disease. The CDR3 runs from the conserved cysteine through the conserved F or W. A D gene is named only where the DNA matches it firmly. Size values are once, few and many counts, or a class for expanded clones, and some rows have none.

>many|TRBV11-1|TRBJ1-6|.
TGTGCCAGCAGCGGAAGACGGGAGTTTAATTCACCCCTCCACTTT
CASSGRREFNSPLHF
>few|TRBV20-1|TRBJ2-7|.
TGCAGTGCTAGCCGGACCGATCACCCCTACGAGCAGTACTTC
CSASRTDHPYEQYF
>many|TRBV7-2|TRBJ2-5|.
TGTGCCAGCAGCCACCCCACAGGGCGAGAGACCCAGTACTTC
CASSHPTGRETQYF
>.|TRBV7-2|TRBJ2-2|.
TGTGCCAGCAGCTTGGCGGGGATTAACACCGGGGAGCTGTTTTTT
CASSLAGINTGELFF
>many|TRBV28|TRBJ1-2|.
TGTGCCAGCAGTTTCCCCCGATACGGTGCATTCTATGGCTACACCTTC
CASSFPRYGAFYGYTF
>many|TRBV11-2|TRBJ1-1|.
TGTGCCAGCAGTTTGGGGAGCTGGGACATATTCAACACTGAAGCTTTCTTT
CASSLGSWDIFNTEAFF
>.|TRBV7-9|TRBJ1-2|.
TGTGCCAGCAGCTTAGGGGGTGCGGGGGCCGATGGCTACACCTTC
CASSLGGAGADGYTF
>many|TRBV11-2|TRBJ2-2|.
TGTGCCAGCAGCTCGGGGGAAAGGGTAACCGGGGAGCTGTTTTTT
CASSSGERVTGELFF
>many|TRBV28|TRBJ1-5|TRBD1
TGTGCCAGCAGTTCTATTCTTCCCCGGGACAGGGTAATAATCAATCAGCCCCAGCATTTT
CASSSILPRDRVIINQPQHF
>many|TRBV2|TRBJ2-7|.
TGTGCCCGCAGGGGACCAACGGAGCCCTACGAGCAGTACTTC
CARRGPTEPYEQYF
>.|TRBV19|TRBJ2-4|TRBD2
TGTGCCAGTAGTATGCTAGCGGGGCGAGCCAAAAACATTCAGTACTTC
CASSMLAGRAKNIQYF
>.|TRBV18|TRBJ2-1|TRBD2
TGTGCCAGCTCACCACCGGCTAGCGGGAGAGGGGAGCAGTTCTTC
CASSPPASGRGEQFF
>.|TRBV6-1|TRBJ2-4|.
TGTGCCAGCAGACGACTTGGGAGTTGGGACAAAAACATTCAGTACTTC
CASRRLGSWDKNIQYF
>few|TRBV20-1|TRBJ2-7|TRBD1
TGCAGTGCTAACTCCCGGGACAGAGCTTCCTACGAGCAGTACTTC
CSANSRDRASYEQYF
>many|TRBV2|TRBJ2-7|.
TGTGCCAGCAGTGAAAGAGGGGGCTACGAGCAGTACTTC
CASSERGGYEQYF
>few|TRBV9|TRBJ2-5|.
TGTGCCAGCAGCGTAGGGGCTCCACAGACCCAGTACTTC
CASSVGAPQTQYF
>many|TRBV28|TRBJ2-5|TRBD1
TGTGCCAGCGAAACAGGGGGTAAAGAGACCCAGTACTTC
CASETGGKETQYF
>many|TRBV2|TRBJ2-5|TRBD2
TGTGCCAGCAGCTCCGCGGGACTAGCGGGAGTGTCAGAGACCCAGTACTTC
CASSSAGLAGVSETQYF
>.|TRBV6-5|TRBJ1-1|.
TGTGCCAGCAGTTTAAACAGTGGAAGGGGGGCTTTCTTT
CASSLNSGRGAFF
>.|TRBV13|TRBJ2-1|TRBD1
TGTGCCAGCAGTGCCGGGACAGGGTTCGGTGAGCAGTTCTTC
CASSAGTGFGEQFF
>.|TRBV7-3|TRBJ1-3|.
TGTGCCAGCAGCTTAACGGTTGCAGGGGACCCTGGAAACGCCATATATTTT
CASSLTVAGDPGNAIYF
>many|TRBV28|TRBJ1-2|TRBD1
TGTGCCAGCAGTAGAAAGACAGGGTTCGGCTACACCTTC
CASSRKTGFGYTF
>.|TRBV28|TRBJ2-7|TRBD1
TGTGCCAGCAGTACCAATCCCGGGACAGCTTCCCGCGAGCAGTACTTC
CASSTNPGTASREQYF
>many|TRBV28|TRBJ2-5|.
TGTGCCAGCAGTGAGAGGGAGACCCAGTACTTC
CASSERETQYF
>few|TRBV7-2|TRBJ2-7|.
TGTGCCAGCAGCTTGGACGTGTGGGCTAACTACGAGCAGTACTTC
CASSLDVWANYEQYF
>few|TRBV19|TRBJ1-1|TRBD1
TGTGCCAGTAGTACCCGGGGACAGGCGAACACTGAAGCTTTCTTT
CASSTRGQANTEAFF
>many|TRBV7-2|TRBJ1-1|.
TGTGCCAGCAGCTTAGATCCCCGTGGCACTGAAGCTTTCTTT
CASSLDPRGTEAFF
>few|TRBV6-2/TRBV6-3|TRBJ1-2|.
TGTGCCAGCAGTTACCCGGGAGTTCCCTATGGCTACACCTTC
CASSYPGVPYGYTF
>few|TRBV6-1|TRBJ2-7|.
TGTGCCAGCAGTAGCCCCACTAGGGGCTACGAGCAGTACTTC
CASSSPTRGYEQYF
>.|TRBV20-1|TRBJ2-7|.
TGCAGTGCTAGCTATACAACGGGAGTTGGGGAGCAGTACTTC
CSASYTTGVGEQYF
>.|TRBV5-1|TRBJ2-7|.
TGCGCCAGCAGCTTGGTAACAGGGCCCACCTACGAGCAGTACTTC
CASSLVTGPTYEQYF
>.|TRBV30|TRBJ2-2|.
TGTGCCTGGAATCCCTCCGGGGAGCTGTTTTTT
CAWNPSGELFF
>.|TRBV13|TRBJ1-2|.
TGTGCCAGCAGCCTCGGAGGGGTCGTCTATGGCTACACCTTC
CASSLGGVVYGYTF
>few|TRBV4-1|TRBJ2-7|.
TGCGCCAGCAGCCAAAATGTGGGCGCAACCTACGAGCAGTACTTC
CASSQNVGATYEQYF
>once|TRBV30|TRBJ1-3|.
TGTGCCTGGAGTGTAAGTTGGCTGGGAAACACCATATATTTT
CAWSVSWLGNTIYF
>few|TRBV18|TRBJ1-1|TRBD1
TGTGCCAGCTCACTCGGACAGGGGCCGGGTACTGAAGCTTTCTTT
CASSLGQGPGTEAFF
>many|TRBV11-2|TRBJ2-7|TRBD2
TGTGCCAGCAGCTTAATAGGTAGCGGGAGTTCCTACGAGCAGTACTTC
CASSLIGSGSSYEQYF
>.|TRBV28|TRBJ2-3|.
TGTGCCAGCAGTTCCCCAACGGGAGACCGTACTAGCACAGATACGCAGTATTTT
CASSSPTGDRTSTDTQYF
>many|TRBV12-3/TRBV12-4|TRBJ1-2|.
TGTGCCAGCATTGGGGATGCTAACTATGGCTACACCTTC
CASIGDANYGYTF
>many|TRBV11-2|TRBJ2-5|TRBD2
TGTGCCAGCAGCCGGGGACTAGCGGGAATCTACCAAGAGACCCAGTACTTC
CASSRGLAGIYQETQYF
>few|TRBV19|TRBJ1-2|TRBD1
TGTGCCAGTAGTCCGACAGGGGGCGCGGACACTAACTATGGCTACACCTTC
CASSPTGGADTNYGYTF
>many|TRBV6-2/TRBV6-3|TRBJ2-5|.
TGTGCCAGCAGTTTCGTGTCGAGCGGACTCCAAGAGACCCAGTACTTC
CASSFVSSGLQETQYF
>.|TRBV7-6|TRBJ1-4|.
TGTGCCAGCAGCTTAGAACGGGGAAACGAAAAACTGTTTTTT
CASSLERGNEKLFF
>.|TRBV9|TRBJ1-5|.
TGTGCCAGCAGCGTAGATGACGGTAGCAATCAGCCCCAGCATTTT
CASSVDDGSNQPQHF
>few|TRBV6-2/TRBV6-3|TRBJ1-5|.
TGTGCCAGCAGTAAACAGAATCAGCCCCAGCATTTT
CASSKQNQPQHF
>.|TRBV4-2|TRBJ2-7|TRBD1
TGTGCCAGCAGCCACCAGGGGGCAGAGCAGTACTTC
CASSHQGAEQYF
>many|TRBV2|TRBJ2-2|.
TGTGCCAGCAGCGGAGTCACGGGCAGGGGAGCCGGGGAGCTGTTTTTT
CASSGVTGRGAGELFF
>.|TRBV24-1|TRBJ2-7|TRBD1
TGTGCCACCAGAAGACAGGGGGCTTTGGAAGAGCAGTACTTC
CATRRQGALEEQYF
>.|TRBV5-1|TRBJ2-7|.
TGCGCCAGCAGCTTGGCCGGGCGGGACCTCTACGAGCAGTACTTC
CASSLAGRDLYEQYF
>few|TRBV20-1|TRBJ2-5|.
TGCAGTGCTAGAGATTTTTCAAGCGTAGGGACCCAGTACTTC
CSARDFSSVGTQYF
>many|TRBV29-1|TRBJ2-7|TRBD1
TGCAGCGTCCCGGGGCCCCGGGACAGGGGGTCCTACGAGCAGTACTTC
CSVPGPRDRGSYEQYF